Sequencing of this T cell receptor beta chain was carried out in a study of blood T cells in healthy people across ages. V dropped 0 bases and J dropped 2; count of bases not matched to a gene: 5. The germline gives CDR1 LGHDT, CDR2 YNNKEL (reference sequence). The length of the CDR3 is 16 residues. A second roughly 6 to 11 cycle PCR used barcoded and J-beta primers. Researchers report that each sample yielded at least 2.5 million CDR3-containing paired-end reads. TCRdb re-called the 5' RACE reads with MiXCR, one entry per CDR3 protein. The sample carries about 1,600,000 distinct CDR3 sequences, 35% to 45% recorded once. Per-sample yields of isolated PBMCs were at least 7 million. No fewer than 5.5 micrograms of total RNA were isolated from every sample.

Sequencing was carried out using blood. This sequence was found in a woman younger than 35 in good health. This rearrangement joins TRBV3-1 to TRBJ1-1, with TRBD1 matching 8 bases. The CDR3 here is CASSQDPDRANTEAFF. The DNA of the CDR3 is TGTGCCAGCAGCCAAGATCCGGACAGGGCAAACACTGAAGCTTTCTTT.